This TCR beta chain was found in a study of T cell responses to AZD1222 COVID-19 vaccine (dated by TCRdb to the early 2020s). About the full investigation: Because spike-specific TCR depth and breadth did not differ between the two schedules, AZD1222 recipients who got a second dose at roughly 4 weeks were pooled with those who got a second dose at roughly 12 weeks. Trial participants were enrolled by age into subgroups of 18-55, 56-69 and 70-plus years, and about 150, 27 and 61 TCR-sequenced participants, respectively, were included in these subgroups. A total of 240 or so trial participants underwent TCR sequencing, of whom 207 had received two doses of AZD1222 and 26 had received two doses of the MenACWY control vaccine.

As regards this clone: The antigen it binds to is not known. Base qualities are not at hand, and no much larger clone is one base apart.

Here is what the overall study found, with its caveats: Most participants were white British and females outnumbered males, and the authors suggested that clonal diversity may have been underestimated. After two AZD1222 doses, spike-specific TCR breadth and depth were significantly higher than at day 0 and than in MenACWY recipients. Conclusions about previously exposed vaccinees are limited, since just 5 or 6 AZD1222 recipients were seropositive for SARS-CoV-2 at baseline. Because no day 14 peak-response samples were available, repertoires were characterized only after the peak T cell response. The 56-69-year group was small, and its depth increase did not reach significance, likely because of low power. CD4 TCRs associated with the vaccine covered the entire spike protein, and the dominant responses were in regions 160-218 and 743-854. Nearly half of unique spike-specific TCRs reportedly recognized epitopes outside regions mutated in the B.1.351 and B.1.1.7 variants.

The CDR3 regions of human TCRbeta chains were subjected to immunosequencing. The original methods were these. Repertoire TCRs were checked for matches against a reference library of SARS-CoV-2-specific TCRs that had been generated using the MIRA antigen-specificity platform. Breadth was defined as the fraction of unique TCRs that were SARS-CoV-2-associated, and depth was defined as the fraction of total T cells that were SARS-CoV-2-associated. Using the MIRA data, every spike-specific TCR was mapped to the spike region that the TCR reacted to and assigned to either a CD4 or a CD8 class. Log10-transformed breadth and depth values were compared by one-way ANOVA with Sidak's multiple comparisons tests. As stored in TCRdb, this immuneACCESS dataset retains in-frame rearrangements with V and J assigned. A fraction of the clones does not appear; measured against another copy, unresolved V genes explain less than half of the discrepancy, and the remainder lacks a known reason. V and J calls and clone size are those listed in that table; D and trimming were worked out from the DNA. Recorded for this sample are about 99,000 clones; more than 80% of them occurred a single time. Approximately 11% of the sample is taken by the ten largest.

Taken with the paper, the label for time point translates to: baseline before first vaccination. The vaccinee samples were drawn from two UK trials, COV001 and COV002, one of which was a single-blind randomized controlled phase 2/3 trial testing AZD1222 (ChAdOx1 nCoV-19) in healthy adults. Trial participant PBMC samples were collected at day 0 and day 28 after the second dose for TCRbeta chain sequencing. Source: peripheral blood, taken on day 0 of AZD1222 vaccination. This clonotype originated in an adult in good health.

For the CDR3, the sequence is CATSDPLLGGVGADTQYF. The sequence in DNA is TGTGCCACCAGTGACCCCCTATTAGGGGGGGTTGGAGCAGATACGCAGTATTTT. The chain is encoded by TRBV24-1 joined to TRBJ2-3; the best D guess is TRBD2, with 7 bases matching. For CDR1 and CDR2, the germline V gene lists KGHDR and SFDVKD. The CDR3 holds 18 amino acids from the cysteine to the phenylalanine. The retained sequence is limited to the CDR3, 54 bases, with the frame set at the first base. The V end loses 4 bases and the J end loses 4 bases, and a stretch of 23 bases separates them.